These 25 T cell receptor beta chains share one sample of origin, sequenced in a study of PD-L1 blockade in urothelial cancer. Clones were read by immunoSEQ multiplex PCR, and TCRdb kept only the in-frame ones, dropping some. The sample gives 100,000 or so clones, 91% of which show up once; approximately 1% is in the top ten. The input for sequencing was PBMCs, taken around atezolizumab (anti-PD-L1) treatment. Every receptor here comes from a woman of 80 years or more with urothelial cancer.

The chain combines TRBV7-2 with TRBJ1-2; TRBD1 agrees at 9 bases. The CDR3 is 15 amino acids. The junction had 6 bases not matched to a gene; V was cut back by 5 bases and J by 2 bases. Looked up from germline, CDR1 is SGHTA and CDR2 is FQGNSA. The CDR3 sequence is CASSGTGTGNYGYTF. The CDR3 coding sequence is TGTGCCAGCAGCGGGACCGGGACAGGGAACTATGGCTACACCTTC.

The rearrangement uses TRBV20-1 and TRBJ2-1; a possible D gene is TRBD2 (5 bases). CDR3 length: 11 residues. Germline assignment: CDR1 DFQATT and CDR2 SNEGSKA (reference sequence). Trimming shortened V by 3 bases and J by 8 bases, and 8 bases separated the two germline ends. The CDR3 region has the DNA TGCAGTGCTAGTGGCGGGTATGAGCAGTTCTTC. Protein: CSASGGYEQFF.

This chain uses TRBV6-1 with TRBJ2-3; 8 nucleotides align to TRBD1. The CDR3 totals 15 residues. CDR1 is MNHNS, CDR2 SASEGT, per germline. V lost 5 bases to trimming and J lost 6 bases; unmatched junction nucleotides: 10. The CDR3 reads CASSPWDRSTDTQYF. CDR3 DNA: TGTGCCAGCAGTCCATGGGACAGGTCAACGGATACGCAGTATTTT.

The chain joins TRBV14 to TRBJ2-1; 8 bases are shared with TRBD2. The CDR3 totals 17 residues. Per germline, CDR1 SGHDN and CDR2 FVKESK. V lost 0 bases to trimming and J lost 2 bases; unmatched junction nucleotides: 6. The chain's CDR3 is CASSQDPTSGPYNEQFF. In nucleotides, the CDR3 is TGTGCCAGCAGCCAAGACCCTACTAGCGGACCCTACAATGAGCAGTTCTTC.

The V gene is TRBV11-2, the J gene TRBJ2-2, with a possible D match to TRBD2 (6 bases). V dropped 2 bases and J dropped 1 base, with 8 bases sitting between them. This CDR3 has 15 amino acids. Germline CDR1 and CDR2: SGHAT and FQNNGV. The CDR3 protein is CASSLLRGNTGELFF. The CDR3 region has the DNA TGTGCCAGCAGCTTATTGCGGGGGAACACCGGGGAGCTGTTTTTT.

The chain uses TRBV7-8 and TRBJ1-2; 10 bases align to TRBD1. Germline lookup yields CDR1 SGHVS and CDR2 FQNEAQ. The CDR3 contains 16 residues. V shed 1 base, J shed 6 bases, and the junction held 8 bases outside the gene matches. Here the CDR3 reads CASSLEPGTGVNGYTF. DNA of the CDR3: TGTGCCAGCAGCTTAGAACCCGGGACAGGGGTTAATGGCTACACCTTC.

V usage is TRBV6-6 and J usage is TRBJ1-5, with D perhaps matching TRBD1 (5 bases). V lost 0 bases and J 7 bases, leaving 13 bases between the germline ends. Germline CDR1 is MNHNY and CDR2 is SVGAGI (reference sequence). The CDR3 extends over 15 amino acids. The CDR3 DNA follows: TGTGCCAGCAGTTACTCCGGGGGGGAGGCCCAGCCCCAGCATTTT. Encoded protein: CASSYSGGEAQPQHF.

The chain couples TRBV19 to TRBJ2-7, with TRBD1 identical over 12 bases. The CDR3 has 16 amino acids. The V gene end was trimmed by 6 bases and the J gene end by 4 bases; junction bases not matched to a gene: 10. The germline gives CDR1 LNHDA, CDR2 SQIVND (reference sequence). CDR3 sequence (DNA): TGTGCCAGTAGCAGTGGTGGGACAGGGGGCTCTTACGAGCAGTACTTC. It encodes CASSSGGTGGSYEQYF.

With respect to this clone: The sample holds other DNA sequences that translate to the same CDR3. V usage is TRBV11-2 and J usage is TRBJ2-7; 9 bases agree with TRBD2. The CDR3 sequence is 15 residues long. Germline-derived CDR1 and CDR2 are SGHAT and FQNNGV. J lost 1 base, V lost 4 bases, and 5 bases had no gene match. CDR3 sequence reads: CASSSSGTTSYEQYF. DNA of the CDR3: TGTGCCAGCAGCTCTAGCGGGACTACTTCCTACGAGCAGTACTTC.

The chain combines TRBV6-6 with TRBJ2-7; weak D call: TRBD2 (6 bases). Trimming shortened V by 6 bases and J by 3 bases, and 12 bases separated the two germline ends. This CDR3 comprises 13 residues. CDR1 and CDR2 from the germline V gene are MNHNY and SVGAGI (reference sequence). The CDR3 spells CASSGGLDYEQYF. For the CDR3, the DNA is TGTGCCAGCAGCGGGGGACTGGACTACGAGCAGTACTTC.

The chain recombines TRBV6-1 with TRBJ2-1; TRBD2 aligns across 12 bases. The junction had 2 bases not matched to a gene; V was cut back by 8 bases and J by 3 bases. In germline, CDR1 is MNHNS, CDR2 SASEGT. This CDR3 has 14 amino acids. The CDR3 reads CASGLAGLYNEQFF. The CDR3 nucleotides are TGTGCCAGCGGACTAGCGGGACTCTACAATGAGCAGTTCTTC.

The chain links TRBV6-1 to TRBJ2-5, with D perhaps TRBD2 (7 bases). The V gene lost 7 bases and the J gene lost 4 bases, with 16 bases spanning the gap. The CDR3 is 14 residues long. In germline, CDR1 is MNHNS, CDR2 SASEGT. The CDR3 loop reads CASNVERGGETQYF. In nucleotides, the CDR3 is TGTGCCAGCAACGTAGAAAGGGGGGGAGAGACCCAGTACTTC.

This clone was detected a few times. V usage is TRBV7-8 and J usage is TRBJ2-7, with D possibly TRBD2 on 5 matching bases. Germline assignment: CDR1 SGHVS and CDR2 FQNEAQ. The CDR3 length is 15 residues. V was pared by 3 bases and J by 7 bases, with 19 bases between. The CDR3 nucleotides are TGTGCCAGCAGCTTGGGCCAATCGGGATCCGGAGAGCAGTACTTC. It translates to CASSLGQSGSGEQYF.

CDR3 coding DNA: TGCGCCAGCAGCCAAGAGCAGGTAGCGGTAACCTACGAGCAGTACTTC. Amino acid sequence: CASSQEQVAVTYEQYF. The rearrangement links TRBV4-1 to TRBJ2-7, with D possibly being TRBD2 (6 bases). The germline V gene encodes CDR1 MGHRA and CDR2 YSYEKL. V lost 0 bases, J lost 2 bases, and 14 bases lay in between. The CDR3 length is 16 residues.

This chain links TRBV5-1 with TRBJ2-1; 7 positions match TRBD2. The germline gives CDR1 SGHRS, CDR2 YFSETQ. CDR3 length equals 16 residues. V trimming: 2 bases; J trimming: 0 bases; junction bases outside the gene matches: 5. CDR3 sequence reads: CASSFSAGISYNEQFF. CDR3 sequence (DNA): TGCGCCAGCAGCTTTTCAGCGGGAATCTCCTACAATGAGCAGTTCTTC.

The chain is built from TRBV6-6 and TRBJ2-5; tentative D call: TRBD2 (5 bases). This CDR3 has 13 amino acids. Trimming stripped 2 bases from V and 5 bases from J, with 9 bases between. Per the germline V gene, CDR1 is MNHNY and CDR2 is SVGAGI (reference sequence). The DNA for the CDR3 is TGTGCCAGCAGTTACACTAGGGCGGAGACCCAGTACTTC. It is translated as CASSYTRAETQYF.

This chain links TRBV28 with TRBJ2-5, with D tentatively TRBD1 (6 bases). Germline CDR1 and CDR2: MDHEN and SYDVKM. The V gene lost 3 bases and the J gene lost 5 bases, with 13 bases spanning the gap. CDR3 length: 14 residues. The CDR3 protein is CASSFRGRGETQYF. DNA for the CDR3: TGTGCCAGCAGTTTTAGGGGGAGAGGGGAGACCCAGTACTTC.

CDR3 sequence (DNA): TGCGCCAGCAGTCCGGACACCTATAGCAATCAGCCCCAGCATTTT. Protein sequence: CASSPDTYSNQPQHF. The genes are TRBV10-2 and TRBJ1-5; D may be TRBD1 (5 bases). Germline lookup yields CDR1 WSHSY and CDR2 SAAADI. The CDR3 contains 15 residues. V was pared by 5 bases and J by 0 bases, with 11 bases between.

The chain joins TRBV10-3 to TRBJ2-3, with TRBD1 matching 7 bases. CDR3 length equals 15 residues. With 4 bases clipped from V and 2 bases from J, the junction kept 6 bases outside the gene matches. Germline CDR1 is ENHRY and CDR2 is SYGVKD. CDR3 loop: CAISGTGLHTDTQYF. CDR3 in DNA: TGTGCCATCAGTGGGACAGGCCTCCACACAGATACGCAGTATTTT.

The rearrangement uses TRBV19 and TRBJ2-2; TRBD2 matches at 13 bases. This CDR3 comprises 19 residues. The junction had 8 bases not matched to a gene; V was cut back by 0 bases and J by 4 bases. Germline-derived CDR1 and CDR2 are LNHDA and SQIVND (reference sequence). The CDR3 protein is CASSIERLAGGLGTGELFF. The CDR3 DNA sequence: TGTGCCAGTAGTATAGAACGACTAGCGGGAGGCTTGGGCACCGGGGAGCTGTTTTTT.

The chain combines TRBV6-1 with TRBJ2-1; 7 nucleotides agree with TRBD2. The CDR3 length is 17 residues. Germline CDR1 reads MNHNS; CDR2 reads SASEGT. Trimming removed 2 bases from V and 0 bases from J; junction bases left unmatched: 7. CDR3 region: CASSERDYPSSYNEQFF. In DNA form, the CDR3 reads TGTGCCAGCAGTGAAAGGGACTACCCCAGCTCCTACAATGAGCAGTTCTTC.

The chain couples TRBV30 to TRBJ1-3; a weak D match, TRBD1 (5 bases). The V gene's germline CDR1 is GTSNPN and CDR2 SVGIG (reference sequence). This CDR3 spans 14 amino acids. V was cut by 0 bases and J by 6 bases, with 12 bases left in between. DNA for the CDR3: TGTGCCTGGAGTGTACGGGGGGGATCAAACACCATATATTTT. Amino acid sequence: CAWSVRGGSNTIYF. The full variable domain, its missing parts supplied by reference TRBV30 and TRBJ1-3, is SQTIHQWPATLVQPVGSPLSLECTVEGTSNPNLYWYRQAAGRGLQLLFYSVGIGQISSEVPQNLSASRPQDRQFILSSKKLLLSDSGFYLCAWSVRGGSNTIYFGEGSWLTVV.

The V and J genes are TRBV5-4 and TRBJ2-5, with 9 bases aligning to TRBD2. The V segment lost 0 bases and the J segment 5 bases; nucleotides outside the gene matches: 11. This CDR3 is built from 17 residues. Germline V gene lookup returns CDR1 SGHNT and CDR2 YYREEE (reference sequence). The CDR3 is CASSLAGASGIGETQYF. CDR3 bases: TGTGCCAGCAGCTTGGCCGGGGCTAGCGGGATCGGGGAGACCCAGTACTTC.

This chain uses TRBV2 with TRBJ1-5, with D unresolved. The CDR3 has 15 amino acids. Trimming stripped 2 bases from V and 7 bases from J, with 15 bases between. Germline V gene lookup returns CDR1 SNHLY and CDR2 FYNNEI. The chain's CDR3 is CASSEFSGNNQPQHF. The DNA for the CDR3 is TGTGCCAGCAGTGAATTTTCGGGGAATAACCAGCCCCAGCATTTT.

This clone has only one observation. The chain has TRBV30 and TRBJ2-3, with D possibly matching TRBD1 (5 bases). The V end was cut by 2 bases, the J end by 4 bases, with 7 bases between. The CDR3 runs to 12 residues. Germline CDR1 and CDR2: GTSNPN and SVGIG (reference sequence). This CDR3 is CAWSPGPDTQYF. In DNA form, the CDR3 reads TGTGCCTGGAGTCCAGGGCCAGATACGCAGTATTTT.